This T cell receptor (beta chain) appears in the sequencing data of a study of cytomegalovirus exposure and HLA in healthy donors. V was pared by 0 bases and J by 7 bases, with 11 bases of the junction left unmatched. This CDR3 has 16 amino acids. The germline V gene has CDR1 LGHNA and CDR2 YNFKEQ. Study-wide points: First-cohort TCR clusters tended to co-occur in the 90 to 150 validation repertoires, a later analysis found.

With regard to this clone: Its antigen is undetermined.

The approximately 120-subject validation cohort, separate from the approximately 640-subject first cohort, included the donors. The table came from immunoSEQ multiplex PCR; TCRdb's copy has only in-frame clones and leaves some out. The sample has about 360,000 clones, roughly 90% seen once. The J gene is TRBJ2-7, the V gene TRBV4-2; 8 bases are a match to TRBD1. The TCR originated in a young woman in good health and CMV-seronegative. Sequencing was carried out using PBMCs. In nucleotides, the CDR3 is TGTGCCAGCAGCCAAGATTTATTCAGGGGGCTGGAAGAGCAGTACTTC. It codes for CASSQDLFRGLEEQYF.